This entry lists 31 T cell receptor beta chains sequenced from one sample in a study of PD-1 blockade in classical Hodgkin lymphoma. The sample's time point: newly diagnosed, previously untreated cHL patient sample. Assay used: immunoSEQ multiplex PCR; TCRdb lists only in-frame clones, some missing. The table shows over 60,000 clones, with 93% occurring only once. The specimen was peripheral blood mononuclear cells (PBMCs). Every receptor here comes from a human donor with classical Hodgkin lymphoma.

The V call is TRBV6-6, the J call TRBJ1-6, with D unclear. CDR1 is MNHNY and CDR2 is SVGAGI in the germline V gene (reference sequence). Trimming shortened V by 0 bases and J by 3 bases, and 9 bases separated the two germline ends. The CDR3 extends over 16 amino acids. The CDR3 DNA is TGTGCCAGCAGTTACTCTCCGGGGATCTATAATTCACCCCTCCACTTT. It translates to CASSYSPGIYNSPLHF.

This clone was recorded only once. V and J are TRBV7-2 and TRBJ1-1, with D unclear. Germline lookup yields CDR1 SGHTA and CDR2 FQGNSA. The CDR3 covers 11 residues. V lost 10 bases to trimming and J lost 10 bases, with 16 bases between them. The CDR3 DNA is TGTGCCACCCGGCTCGGGGTTACAGCTTTCTTT. Translated, it gives CATRLGVTAFF. Full variable domain (remainder filled in from reference TRBV7-2 and TRBJ1-1): GAGVSQSPSNKVTEKGKDVELRCDPISGHTALYWYRQSLGQGLEFLIYFQGNSAPDKSGLPSDRFSAERTGGSVSTLTIQRTQQEDSAVYLCATRLGVTAFFGQGTRLTVV.

V is TRBV5-1 and J is TRBJ1-1; D unclear. Germline V gene sequence: CDR1 SGHRS, CDR2 YFSETQ. The ends were cut back, 4 bases at V and 1 base at J, with 14 bases in the middle. The CDR3 is 15 residues long. The CDR3: CASSRRIEANTEAFF. As DNA, the CDR3 is TGCGCCAGCAGCCGAAGGATTGAGGCGAACACTGAAGCTTTCTTT. Variable domain in full (rest from reference TRBV5-1 and TRBJ1-1): KAGVTQTPRYLIKTRGQQVTLSCSPISGHRSVSWYQQTPGQGLQFLFEYFSETQRNKGNFPGRFSGRQFSNSRSEMNVSTLELGDSALYLCASSRRIEANTEAFFGQGTRLTVV.

The V call is TRBV10-3, the J call TRBJ2-7, with D possibly matching TRBD2 (5 bases). Trimming shortened V by 3 bases and J by 5 bases, and 17 bases separated the two germline ends. This CDR3 has 15 residues. Germline-derived CDR1 and CDR2 are ENHRY and SYGVKD. As DNA, the CDR3 is TGTGCCATCAGTGATTTGAGGGCCCTAGGGAACGAGCAGTACTTC. Residues: CAISDLRALGNEQYF.

The V call is TRBV4-1, the J call TRBJ2-2; 11 bases match TRBD2. The CDR3 has 20 residues. Germline CDR1 is MGHRA and CDR2 is YSYEKL. J lost 0 bases, V lost 5 bases, and 14 bases had no gene match. The CDR3 loop reads CASSAQDQGLADTNTGELFF. The CDR3 nucleotides read TGCGCCAGCAGCGCTCAAGATCAGGGACTAGCGGACACGAACACCGGGGAGCTGTTTTTT.

J is TRBJ2-5 and V is TRBV5-8; 9 nucleotides match TRBD1. Germline CDR1 and CDR2: SGHTS and YDEGEE. This CDR3 has 15 amino acids. The J segment lost 5 bases and the V segment lost 0 bases, leaving 5 bases of the junction unmatched. Written as DNA, the CDR3 is TGTGCCAGCAGCTTGGAAGGGACAGGGCCGGAGACCCAGTACTTC. As protein: CASSLEGTGPETQYF.

This clone appeared once. V usage is TRBV2 and J usage is TRBJ2-3, with TRBD1 as a possible D gene (5 bases). The CDR3 consists of 12 residues. The germline V gene encodes CDR1 SNHLY and CDR2 FYNNEI. The V end was cut by 6 bases, the J end by 2 bases, with 6 bases between. CDR3: CASRDTTDTQYF. The CDR3 nucleotides are TGTGCCAGCAGGGACACCACAGATACGCAGTATTTT.

The CDR3 loop reads CASGLVRAQYNEQFF. For the CDR3, the DNA is TGTGCTAGTGGTTTGGTAAGGGCTCAATACAATGAGCAGTTCTTC. This chain links TRBV12-5 with TRBJ2-1, with unresolved D. Deletions cut 0 bases from V and 4 bases from J, with 10 bases between. This CDR3 contains 15 residues. In germline, CDR1 is LGHNT, CDR2 FRNRAP.

The chain couples TRBV2 to TRBJ1-5; no reliable D call. Germline V gene data show CDR1 as SNHLY and CDR2 as FYNNEI. The CDR3 sequence is 14 residues long. V was shortened by 6 bases and J by 7 bases, with 16 bases between the two germline ends. The CDR3: CASSATVDWQPQHF. CDR3 DNA: TGTGCCAGCAGCGCCACAGTAGACTGGCAGCCCCAGCATTTT. Full variable domain (remainder filled in from reference TRBV2 and TRBJ1-5): EPEVTQTPSHQVTQMGQEVILRCVPISNHLYFYWYRQILGQKVEFLVSFYNNEISEKSEIFDDQFSVERPDGSNFTLKIRSTKLEDSAMYFCASSATVDWQPQHFGDGTRLSIL.

The V call is TRBV4-1, the J call TRBJ2-7; weak D call: TRBD2 (6 bases). With 1 base removed from V and 3 bases from J, the gap between germline ends came to 22 bases. This CDR3 contains 18 residues. From germline, CDR1 is MGHRA and CDR2 YSYEKL. CDR3 region: CASSQGPAGSILLYEQYF. The CDR3 nucleotides read TGCGCCAGCAGCCAAGGACCAGCGGGCTCTATCTTACTCTACGAGCAGTACTTC.

The chain uses TRBV7-2 and TRBJ2-2; 8 bases map to TRBD2. The CDR3 has 17 amino acids. With 5 bases clipped from V and 4 bases from J, the junction kept 12 bases outside the gene matches. Looked up from germline, CDR1 is SGHTA and CDR2 is FQGNSA. The CDR3 region has the DNA TGTGCCAGCAGCCCACCCCCCCGGGGGGGCATCACCGGGGAGCTGTTTTTT. It specifies CASSPPPRGGITGELFF.

The chain is built from TRBV5-3 and TRBJ2-7; D is perhaps TRBD2 (5 bases). TRBV5-3 is filed as an ORF, its function uncertain. V was shortened by 3 bases and J by 0 bases, with 16 bases between the two germline ends. The CDR3 contains 16 residues. DNA of the CDR3: TGTGCCAGAAGCTCGTTGTATGAGCGGCACTCCTACGAGCAGTACTTC. Amino acid sequence: CARSSLYERHSYEQYF.

This clone was recorded only once. This chain uses TRBV15 with TRBJ2-1, with D unclear. Germline V gene lookup returns CDR1 LNHNV and CDR2 YYDKDF (reference sequence). The CDR3 has 18 residues. V was clipped by 0 bases and J by 2 bases, with 17 bases between them. CDR3 residues: CATSRDSLHGFAYNEQFF. The CDR3 DNA reads TGTGCCACCAGCAGAGATTCGTTACACGGTTTCGCCTACAATGAGCAGTTCTTC.

The chain joins TRBV28 to TRBJ2-7, with 8 bases that match TRBD1. Germline CDR1 is MDHEN and CDR2 is SYDVKM. The CDR3 is made up of 14 amino acids. V was clipped by 7 bases and J by 0 bases; unmatched bases: 5. CDR3 amino acids: CASTGGSPSYEQYF. In DNA form, the CDR3 reads TGTGCCAGCACAGGGGGCAGCCCCTCCTACGAGCAGTACTTC.

The CDR3 DNA follows: TGCGCCAGCACACTAGGGACGAACACTGAAGCTTTCTTT. Translated, it gives CASTLGTNTEAFF. The genes are TRBV5-1 and TRBJ1-1; a possible D gene is TRBD1 (5 bases). V was trimmed by 6 bases and J by 1 base, leaving 10 bases between them. In germline, CDR1 is SGHRS, CDR2 YFSETQ. This CDR3 spans 13 amino acids.

This chain connects TRBV9 to TRBJ1-2; 11 nucleotides line up with TRBD1. V lost 3 bases and J lost 8; bases outside the gene matches: 18. The germline V gene encodes CDR1 SGDLS and CDR2 YYNGEE. The length of the CDR3 is 18 residues. CDR3 in amino acids: CASSEGGGGQGARWGYTF. The CDR3 nucleotides read TGTGCCAGCAGCGAGGGAGGAGGCGGACAGGGGGCTCGATGGGGCTACACCTTC.

The chain links TRBV7-8 to TRBJ1-1; tentatively, D is TRBD1 (5 bases). CDR3 length: 13 residues. The V gene lost 1 base and the J gene lost 8 bases, with 11 bases spanning the gap. The germline V gene has CDR1 SGHVS and CDR2 FQNEAQ. The CDR3 loop is CASSLGQNREAFF. In DNA form, the CDR3 reads TGTGCCAGCAGCTTAGGACAGAACAGAGAAGCTTTCTTT.

The J gene is TRBJ1-2, the V gene TRBV6-6, with TRBD1 matching 9 bases. The CDR3 spans 16 residues. Trimming at V came to 6 bases and at J to 2 bases, leaving 10 bases not matched to a gene. The germline V gene has CDR1 MNHNY and CDR2 SVGAGI (reference sequence). CDR3 DNA: TGTGCCAGCAGCCAAGGAGGGACAGGGAGAAACTATGGCTACACCTTC. Its translation is CASSQGGTGRNYGYTF.

The chain couples TRBV7-9 to TRBJ2-5, with TRBD2 matching over 7 bases. The CDR3 length is 14 residues. Germline CDR1 reads SEHNR; CDR2 reads FQNEAQ (reference sequence). Trimming at V came to 4 bases and at J to 2 bases, leaving 4 bases not matched to a gene. CDR3 residues: CASSSLANQETQYF. CDR3 bases: TGTGCCAGCAGCTCACTAGCGAATCAAGAGACCCAGTACTTC.

The chain combines TRBV28 with TRBJ2-7, with TRBD2 as a possible D gene (7 bases). CDR1 MDHEN and CDR2 SYDVKM come from the germline V gene. Trimming shortened V by 2 bases and J by 1 base, and 15 bases separated the two germline ends. The CDR3 runs to 16 residues. CDR3 coding DNA: TGTGCCAGCAGTTTAGGGGGGGGCTATGTTTCCTACGAGCAGTACTTC. Translated, it gives CASSLGGGYVSYEQYF.

V and J are TRBV28 and TRBJ1-4; TRBD1 aligns across 7 bases. V shed 6 bases and J 0 bases; nucleotides not matched to a gene: 7. This CDR3 is 16 amino acids long. Germline V gene lookup returns CDR1 MDHEN and CDR2 SYDVKM. The CDR3 sequence is CASRADRIATNEKLFF. The DNA of the CDR3 is TGTGCCAGCAGGGCGGACAGGATTGCAACTAATGAAAAACTGTTTTTT.

The chain combines TRBV9 with TRBJ2-2; D is uncertain. Germline V gene data show CDR1 as SGDLS and CDR2 as YYNGEE. Trimming removed 4 bases at V and 4 bases at J, with 17 bases between. The CDR3 is 16 residues long. The CDR3 nucleotides read TGTGCCAGCAGCTTTACCCAGGAATCGTTCACCGGGGAGCTGTTTTTT. The encoded protein is CASSFTQESFTGELFF.

This sequence joins TRBV6-1 and TRBJ2-1; 13 nucleotides line up with TRBD2. This CDR3 spans 14 amino acids. Trimming took 7 bases from V and 6 from J; bases not matched to a gene: 3. The germline gives CDR1 MNHNS, CDR2 SASEGT. DNA of the CDR3: TGTGCCAGCACCAGGACTAGCGGGAGCAATGAGCAGTTCTTC. Protein sequence: CASTRTSGSNEQFF.

The chain is built from TRBV5-6 and TRBJ1-6; a weak D match, TRBD1 (5 bases). The CDR3 covers 15 residues. Germline-derived CDR1 and CDR2 are SGHDT and YYEEEE. The ends were cut back, 0 bases at V and 7 bases at J, with 11 bases in the middle. The CDR3 region has the DNA TGTGCCAGCAGCTTGGTGGGGGATCGGAATTCACCCCTCCACTTT. Encoded protein: CASSLVGDRNSPLHF. The variable domain in full, completed from reference TRBV5-6 and TRBJ1-6, reads DAGVTQSPTHLIKTRGQQVTLRCSPKSGHDTVSWYQQALGQGPQFIFQYYEEEERQRGNFPDRFSGHQFPNYSSELNVNALLLGDSALYLCASSLVGDRNSPLHFGNGTRLTVT.

The chain recombines TRBV2 with TRBJ2-7, with D perhaps given as TRBD1 or TRBD2 (6 bases each). Germline V lookup: CDR1 SNHLY, CDR2 FYNNEI. The CDR3 is 15 residues long. V was trimmed by 6 bases and J by 0 bases, leaving 15 bases between them. The CDR3 nucleotides are TGTGCCAGCAGGGGAGGTTGGACAGCCTCCTACGAGCAGTACTTC. Its translation: CASRGGWTASYEQYF.

This chain links TRBV6-1 with TRBJ2-7; D gene uncertain. CDR3 length equals 11 residues. Trimming took 3 bases from V and 4 from J, leaving 4 bases between them. Germline CDR1 and CDR2: MNHNS and SASEGT. The CDR3, as DNA: TGTGCCAGCAGTGAGGGTTACGAGCAGTACTTC. Residues: CASSEGYEQYF.

The V gene is TRBV7-2, the J gene TRBJ2-5; 14 nucleotides align to TRBD2. V shed 5 bases and J 5 bases; nucleotides not matched to a gene: 7. Looked up from germline, CDR1 is SGHTA and CDR2 is FQGNSA. The CDR3 is made up of 16 amino acids. The CDR3 reads CASSPTSGRARETQYF. CDR3 coding DNA: TGTGCCAGCAGCCCGACTAGCGGGAGGGCCAGGGAGACCCAGTACTTC.

The chain employs TRBV4-1 and TRBJ2-6, with a tentative D call TRBD2 (6 bases). The ends were cut back, 0 bases at V and 0 bases at J, with 12 bases in the middle. CDR3 length equals 18 residues. Germline loops: CDR1 MGHRA, CDR2 YSYEKL. As DNA, the CDR3 is TGCGCCAGCAGCCAAGATCCCAGGGAGGTCTCTGGGGCCAACGTCCTGACTTTC. It codes for CASSQDPREVSGANVLTF.

In DNA, the CDR3 is TGTGCCAGCAGTTTGGGACAGGGAAGACCTGGGGCCAACGTCCTGACTTTC. It is translated as CASSLGQGRPGANVLTF. The V call is TRBV28, the J call TRBJ2-6; 9 bases are a match to TRBD1. Losses at the gene ends were 3 bases for V and 2 bases for J; bases not matched to a gene: 5. CDR3 length: 17 residues. Germline V gene lookup returns CDR1 MDHEN and CDR2 SYDVKM.

The rearrangement joins TRBV7-2 to TRBJ2-3; D possibly uses TRBD1 or TRBD2 (6 bases each). The V and J ends lost 5 bases and 2 bases respectively, with 17 bases between them. The CDR3 spans 16 residues. Germline CDR1 and CDR2: SGHTA and FQGNSA. The DNA of the CDR3 is TGTGCCAGCAGCCCCGGGCGCCGGGGGCCCACAGATACGCAGTATTTT. It translates to CASSPGRRGPTDTQYF.

V gene TRBV5-5 combines with J gene TRBJ2-2, with 13 bases identical to TRBD2. Trimming removed 4 bases from V and 6 bases from J; junction bases left unmatched: 12. Germline V gene lookup returns CDR1 SGHKS and CDR2 YYEKEE (reference sequence). This CDR3 has 18 residues. The CDR3 bases are TGTGCCAGCAGCCTGTTGGGGACTAGCGGGGCGCAAGCCGGGGAGCTGTTTTTT. It is translated as CASSLLGTSGAQAGELFF.